This record concerns one T cell receptor (beta chain) sequence. The antigen remains unidentified. Donors each provided 8 to 10 milliliters of peripheral blood. Per sample, a minimum of 6 million PBMCs were isolated. This specimen belongs to a study of blood T cells in healthy people across ages. A second 7 to 11 cycle PCR used barcoded and J-beta primers. TCRdb independently ran MiXCR on the 5' RACE reads; one entry per CDR3 protein. The repertoire consists of approximately 900,000 distinct CDR3 sequences, with around 49% occurring once and the leading ten covering roughly an eighth. Overall study results and limits: Unsorted PBMC material precluded a definitive naive versus antigen-experienced comparison. Per-million-T-cell TCR beta diversity fell roughly linearly with age.

CDR3 length: 14 residues. CDR1 is MDHEN, CDR2 SYDVKM, per germline. The germline V and J ends were trimmed by 1 base and 4 bases, with 10 bases remaining between them. The chain carries TRBV28 and TRBJ1-1, with a possible D match to TRBD1 (5 bases). The sequence derives from a man aged 25-40 years in good health. The specimen sequenced was blood. In nucleotides, the CDR3 is TGTGCCAGCAGTTTATTAGGGGTTTCCACTGAAGCTTTCTTT. Translation gives CASSLLGVSTEAFF.